This is a list of T cell receptor beta chains from one sample in a study of T-cell reconstitution after alpha-beta-depleted transplantation in children. TCRdb reprocessed the PCR reads with MiXCR, giving one entry per CDR3 protein. The sample has around 76,000 distinct CDR3 sequences, 15% to 20% seen once; the top ten hold 45% to 55%. This specimen was PBMCs, mostly from graft donor cells, taken 360 days after TCRalphabeta/CD19-depleted stem cell transplant. The receptors here all came from a male patient between 2 and 9 years old who had a stem cell transplant for acute lymphoblastic leukemia, so the T cells may come from the graft donor. Each CDR3 is given with its conserved first and last residue. The order of the fields is clone size, J gene, D gene, V gene, CDR3 protein, CDR3 DNA. D genes are given only for firm matches. Some rows mark clone size as missing; the rest say once, few, many or name a class of expanded clone.

abundance: few; j_gene: TRBJ2-7; d_gene: NA; v_gene: TRBV5-1; CDR3aa: CASSPDPGPPYEQYF; CDR3nt: TGCGCCAGCAGCCCCGATCCGGGTCCCCCTTACGAGCAGTACTTC
abundance: NA; j_gene: TRBJ2-3; d_gene: NA; v_gene: TRBV7-8; CDR3aa: CASSPMDTSTDTQYF; CDR3nt: TGTGCCAGCAGCCCTATGGACACTTCCACAGATACGCAGTATTTT
abundance: NA; j_gene: TRBJ2-3; d_gene: NA; v_gene: TRBV21-1; CDR3aa: CANPHRTESTDTQYF; CDR3nt: TGTGCCAACCCCCACCGGACAGAATCCACAGATACGCAGTATTTT
abundance: few; j_gene: TRBJ2-3; d_gene: NA; v_gene: TRBV4-1; CDR3aa: CASSLGSAPRTDTQYF; CDR3nt: TGCGCCAGCAGCCTTGGGAGTGCGCCAAGAACAGATACGCAGTATTTT
abundance: NA; j_gene: TRBJ2-2; d_gene: TRBD2; v_gene: TRBV12-3/TRBV12-4; CDR3aa: CASSFSGRKAGELFF; CDR3nt: TGTGCCAGCAGTTTTAGCGGGAGAAAGGCCGGGGAGCTGTTTTTT
abundance: few; j_gene: TRBJ2-2; d_gene: NA; v_gene: TRBV5-1; CDR3aa: CASSSRGSYWELFF; CDR3nt: TGCGCCAGCAGCTCTCGGGGTAGTTACTGGGAGCTGTTTTTT
abundance: few; j_gene: TRBJ2-3; d_gene: NA; v_gene: TRBV29-1; CDR3aa: CSVLTVRITDTQYF; CDR3nt: TGCAGCGTTTTGACAGTAAGGATCACAGATACGCAGTATTTT
abundance: many; j_gene: TRBJ1-3; d_gene: NA; v_gene: TRBV14; CDR3aa: CASSQDLSASGNTIYF; CDR3nt: TGTGCCAGCAGCCAAGATCTAAGTGCCTCTGGAAACACCATATATTTT
abundance: few; j_gene: TRBJ2-1; d_gene: TRBD1; v_gene: TRBV5-1; CDR3aa: CASSLYLTGALNNEQFF; CDR3nt: TGCGCCAGCAGCTTATACCTCACAGGGGCACTTAACAATGAGCAGTTCTTC
abundance: few; j_gene: TRBJ2-3; d_gene: TRBD1; v_gene: TRBV7-9; CDR3aa: CASSLDRGRTDTQYF; CDR3nt: TGTGCCAGCAGCCTTGACAGGGGCCGCACAGATACGCAGTATTTT
abundance: many; j_gene: TRBJ2-1; d_gene: NA; v_gene: TRBV12-3/TRBV12-4; CDR3aa: CASSLIAAPLNEQFF; CDR3nt: TGTGCCAGCAGTTTAATAGCGGCTCCCCTCAATGAGCAGTTCTTC
abundance: NA; j_gene: TRBJ2-7; d_gene: NA; v_gene: TRBV3-1; CDR3aa: CASSPLGRWGSSDYGQYF; CDR3nt: TGTGCCAGCAGCCCGCTGGGTAGATGGGGATCGTCGGACTACGGGCAGTACTTC
abundance: NA; j_gene: TRBJ2-1; d_gene: TRBD2; v_gene: TRBV4-1; CDR3aa: CASSQETLAGKQFF; CDR3nt: TGCGCCAGCAGCCAAGAAACGCTAGCGGGGAAGCAGTTCTTC
abundance: NA; j_gene: TRBJ2-3; d_gene: NA; v_gene: TRBV4-2; CDR3aa: CASSQDGAEVF; CDR3nt: TGTGCCAGCAGCCAAGATGGGGCTGAAGTATTT
abundance: many; j_gene: TRBJ1-2; d_gene: TRBD1; v_gene: TRBV5-1; CDR3aa: CASSLGTGTNYGYTF; CDR3nt: TGCGCCAGCAGCTTGGGGACAGGGACTAACTATGGCTACACCTTC
abundance: NA; j_gene: TRBJ2-1; d_gene: TRBD2; v_gene: TRBV20-1; CDR3aa: CSARSGMGLQNEQFF; CDR3nt: TGCAGTGCGAGGTCGGGGATGGGACTACAAAATGAGCAGTTCTTC
abundance: many; j_gene: TRBJ2-5; d_gene: NA; v_gene: TRBV4-1; CDR3aa: CASSQDGIVAETQYF; CDR3nt: TGCGCCAGCAGCCAAGACGGAATAGTGGCAGAGACCCAGTACTTC